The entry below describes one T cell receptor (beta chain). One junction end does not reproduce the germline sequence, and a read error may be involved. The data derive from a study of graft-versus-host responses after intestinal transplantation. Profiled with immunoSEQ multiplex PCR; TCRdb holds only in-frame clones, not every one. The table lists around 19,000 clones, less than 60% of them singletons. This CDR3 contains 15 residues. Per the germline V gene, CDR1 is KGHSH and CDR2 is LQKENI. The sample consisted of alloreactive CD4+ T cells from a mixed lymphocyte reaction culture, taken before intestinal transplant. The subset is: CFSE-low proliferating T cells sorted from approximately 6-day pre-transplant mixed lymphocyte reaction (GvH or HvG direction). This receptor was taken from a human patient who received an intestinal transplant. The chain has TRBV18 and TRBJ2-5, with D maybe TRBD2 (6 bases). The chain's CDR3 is CASAPRTVAEETQYF. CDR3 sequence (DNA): TGTGCCAGCGCACCACGTACGGTAGCGGAGGAGACCCAGTACTTC.